One and the same sample provided the 14 T cell receptor beta chains below, sequenced in a study of regulatory T cells in long-lasting Graves disease (dated by TCRdb to about 2021). In light of the paper, this sample's time point label describes: newly diagnosed GD, antithyroid drugs for less than 3 months. RNA was extracted from PBMCs in TRIzol for both TCR sequencing and RNA sequencing. Libraries were constructed by multiplex PCR. Reads for this sample came from an Illumina HiSeq 4000. iRepertoire HTBI primers and Arm-PCR amplification of CDR3 regions were used to construct TCR beta libraries. TCRdb reworked the public reads: Q25 trimming with fastp, MiXCR clone assembly, productive beta chains retained. Rows with one shared CDR3 protein collapse into an entry with the most common genes and DNA. This sample holds 550,000 to 700,000 distinct CDR3 sequences; approximately 16% were observed only once. Clones ranked in the top ten supply around 13% of the sample.

The same data also contributed to another study, on T cells in Graves' hyperthyroidism and ophthalmopathy.

The sequencing used peripheral blood mononuclear cells (PBMCs), collected at new diagnosis, from a patient treated with antithyroid drugs. Receptor source: a man between 18 and 29 years old with Graves disease. Donor details come from another sample of the same person, matched by shared clones.

The chain recombines TRBV16 with TRBJ1-5, with D unclear. The CDR3 is 16 residues long. In germline, CDR1 is KGHSY, CDR2 FQNENV. V gave up 0 bases and J gave up 0 bases, with 9 bases separating them. This CDR3 reads CASSQSGYGSNQPQHF. For the CDR3, the DNA is TGTGCCAGCAGCCAATCGGGGTACGGTAGCAATCAGCCCCAGCATTTT. Full variable domain (missing parts from reference TRBV16 and TRBJ1-5): GEEVAQTPKHLVRGEGQKAKLYCAPIKGHSYVFWYQQVLKNEFKFLISFQNENVFDETGMPKERFSAKCLPNSPCSLEIQATKLEDSAVYFCASSQSGYGSNQPQHFGDGTRLSIL.

The chain is built from TRBV7-3 and TRBJ2-1, with a weak D call TRBD1 (6 bases). The CDR3 loop spans 15 amino acids. The V gene lost 1 base and the J gene lost 5 bases, with 12 bases spanning the gap. CDR1 SGHTA and CDR2 FQGTGA come from the germline V gene. The CDR3 loop reads CASSLRGGIDNEQFF. CDR3 DNA sequence: TGTGCCAGCAGCTTAAGAGGGGGTATCGACAATGAGCAGTTCTTC.

The chain joins TRBV6-5 to TRBJ1-1; perhaps TRBD1 as D (6 bases). V lost 2 bases, J lost 0 bases, and 13 bases lay in between. The CDR3 covers 16 residues. Germline values: CDR1 MNHEY, CDR2 SVGAGI. The CDR3 here is CASSYDVGGMNTEAFF. The CDR3, as DNA: TGTGCCAGCAGTTACGACGTAGGGGGAATGAACACTGAAGCTTTCTTT.

The table lists this clonotype with many counts. This chain connects TRBV19 to TRBJ2-2, with TRBD2 as a possible D gene (5 bases). The germline CDR1 and CDR2 sequences are LNHDA and SQIVND (reference sequence). Trimming left V 7 bases short and J 0 bases short, with 18 bases between. The CDR3 loop spans 17 amino acids. This chain's CDR3 is CASTLKVPGTNTGELFF. CDR3 DNA sequence: TGTGCCAGTACCCTCAAGGTCCCGGGGACGAACACCGGGGAGCTGTTTTTT.

This clonotype has ten or more counts. V and J are TRBV20-1 and TRBJ2-2, with a possible D match to TRBD2 (5 bases). The CDR3 is 14 residues long. CDR1 and CDR2 from the germline V gene are DFQATT and SNEGSKA (reference sequence). Deletions cut 3 bases from V and 0 bases from J, with 8 bases between. CDR3 DNA sequence: TGCAGTGCTAGTCGGGGTGCGAACACCGGGGAGCTGTTTTTT. It encodes CSASRGANTGELFF.

This clonotype has ten or more counts. The chain has TRBV27 and TRBJ2-7; a possible D gene is TRBD1 (5 bases). Germline V gives CDR1 MNHEY, CDR2 SMNVEV (reference sequence). Trimming removed 6 bases from V and 6 bases from J, with 15 bases in between. This CDR3 is built from 13 residues. CDR3: CASRSRGVREQYF. Written as DNA, the CDR3 is TGTGCCAGCAGGTCAAGGGGTGTACGCGAGCAGTACTTC.

Ten or more counts support this clonotype. The chain couples TRBV7-9 to TRBJ1-5; perhaps TRBD1 as D (5 bases). This CDR3 is 13 amino acids long. Germline CDR1 is SEHNR and CDR2 is FQNEAQ (reference sequence). V gave up 0 bases and J gave up 16 bases, with 16 bases separating them. DNA of the CDR3: TGTGCCAGCAGCTTAGCGCAAGGGGCCCTGGTACATTTT. It codes for CASSLAQGALVHF.

The chain employs TRBV6-7 and TRBJ1-5; 7 nucleotides align to TRBD1. TRBV6-7 is treated as an ORF (open reading frame) with a function not yet certain. The CDR3 runs 18 residues. The trim removed 8 bases at V and 0 bases at J, leaving 16 bases unmatched. DNA of the CDR3: TGTGCCAGCGGGTCCTCTAGACAGGGATCCTTTAGCAATCAGCCCCAGCATTTT. It specifies CASGSSRQGSFSNQPQHF.

Regarding this clonotype: Given a far larger clone just one base away, this is likely a sequencing read error. This chain links TRBV27 with TRBJ2-2; maybe TRBD2 (5 bases). V was clipped by 5 bases and J by 0 bases, with 13 bases between them. The CDR3 covers 16 residues. Germline values: CDR1 MNHEY, CDR2 SMNVEV (reference sequence). The chain's CDR3 is CASSEGGPSNTGELFF. The CDR3 coding sequence is TGTGCCAGCAGTGAGGGCGGGCCATCGAACACCGGGGAGCTGTTTTTT.

This clonotype has only a few counts. V gene TRBV27 combines with J gene TRBJ1-1; D gene ambiguous. This CDR3 is built from 14 residues. V lost 6 bases, J lost 0 bases, and 11 bases lay in between. Germline CDR1 reads MNHEY; CDR2 reads SMNVEV (reference sequence). CDR3 sequence reads: CASSSVTVNTEAFF. In DNA form, the CDR3 reads TGTGCCAGCAGCTCAGTCACGGTGAACACTGAAGCTTTCTTT.

As regards this clonotype: This may come from a read error, since a much larger clone is one base off. The chain uses TRBV5-1 and TRBJ2-3; D gene ambiguous. V lost 1 base to trimming and J lost 2 bases, with 8 bases between them. CDR1 and CDR2 (germline): SGHRS, YFSETQ. The CDR3 sequence is 14 residues long. CDR3 protein: CASSLRDNTDTQYF. The CDR3 DNA reads TGCGCCAGCAGCTTGAGGGATAACACAGATACGCAGTATTTT. Drawing the rest from reference TRBV5-1 and TRBJ2-3, the complete variable domain is KAGVTQTPRYLIKTRGQQVTLSCSPISGHRSVSWYQQTPGQGLQFLFEYFSETQRNKGNFPGRFSGRQFSNSRSEMNVSTLELGDSALYLCASSLRDNTDTQYFGPGTRLTVL.

The genes are TRBV9 and TRBJ2-2, with TRBD1 identical over 7 bases. J was trimmed by 6 bases and V by 2 bases; bases with no gene match: 7. CDR1 is SGDLS and CDR2 is YYNGEE in the germline V gene. The CDR3 sequence is 15 residues long. CDR3 loop: CASSVETGWAGELFF. The CDR3, as DNA: TGTGCCAGCAGCGTTGAGACAGGGTGGGCCGGGGAGCTGTTTTTT.

This clonotype was detected a few times. This may arise from a read error, as a much more abundant clone is one base away. The genes are TRBV28 and TRBJ2-1; D uncertain. The CDR3 loop spans 11 amino acids. In germline, CDR1 is MDHEN, CDR2 SYDVKM. The DNA of the CDR3 is TGTGCCAGCAGTTTATCGGTAGAGCAGCTCTTC. Amino acid sequence: CASSLSVEQLF.

The chain recombines TRBV20-1 with TRBJ2-1; TRBD1 aligns across 8 bases. From germline, CDR1 is DFQATT and CDR2 SNEGSKA (reference sequence). V lost 6 bases and J lost 2; bases outside the gene matches: 9. The CDR3 is 15 amino acids. The CDR3 DNA is TGCAGTGCGCGCCGGACAGGGTGGGCCTACAATGAGCAGTTCTTC. Its protein is CSARRTGWAYNEQFF.